This T cell receptor beta chain was profiled in a study of cytomegalovirus exposure and HLA in healthy donors (dated by TCRdb to about 2017). Regarding the complete study: An earlier analysis of a few hundred of the donors reported 250 to 300 Gb of sequence data and 117 million unique TCR beta sequences obtained from about 180 million T cells. Alongside the repertoire data, information on donor age, sex, ethnicity and CMV serostatus was compiled. A separate validation cohort of over a hundred different subjects was used in addition to the approximately 670-subject first cohort. High-throughput TCR immunosequencing, statistical association of individual TCRs with disease status, and machine learning were combined to predict cytomegalovirus infection status. To decide whether each TCR beta V gene segment behaved as functional or pseudogenic, an earlier analysis of nearly 600 of the donors relied on high-throughput TCR beta sequencing. Of the approximately 400 genotyped donors, approximately 82% fell in the genetic ancestry cluster associated with self-reported Caucasian donors. In the later analysis, no new phenotypic data were used to find candidate immune exposures; instead, reliance was placed on TCR beta sequences and their occurrence across donors. An early release that covered some 630 HLA-typed donors contained approximately 300 gigabases of sequencing data and about 84 million unique TCR sequences. Both class I and class II loci were covered by HLA typing, at four-digit resolution. Across roughly 420 genotyped donors of the cohort, an average of roughly 230,000 unique TCR beta nucleotide sequences per donor were sequenced, and 15% to 20% of those sequences were non-productive. The aim of the study was to test whether cataloging public T cell receptors could identify signatures of past pathogen exposure. Genome-wide SNP genotypes for about 60% of the 666 donors were used in a later genetic analysis, which treated that subset as a discovery cohort. Several DR-DQ haplotypes were handled as single units for association and clustering because linkage in the cohort was strong. The study profiled the T cell repertoires of more than 500 subjects by immunosequencing and related them to cytomegalovirus serostatus. A later analysis re-examined previously published TCR beta repertoires from roughly 720 donors and added high-resolution HLA genotyping to investigate patterns of TCR occurrence. Every discovery cohort repertoire had been produced on one sequencing platform. The number of typed donors differed by locus: 629-630 for A, B, C, DRB1 and DQB1; 500 to 550 for DQA1; around 610 for DPA1; and 450 to 480 for DPB1. General conclusions and limits of the study: A later analysis found that HLA-associated TCR beta chains were more clonally expanded and had lower generation probabilities than equally common non-associated chains. V-gene and J-gene trimming of TCR beta chains was associated with a missense DCLRE1C variant in a later genetic analysis, and the association was replicated in an independent cohort. Sequencing depth was assumed to be roughly uniform across donors in the presence/absence analyses, though that assumption may not hold. For the cohort, immune exposure information was limited to CMV serostatus. In the study, 150 to 200 TCR beta chains were listed as associated with cytomegalovirus. Most CMV-associated TCR beta chains appeared to be HLA-restricted in a later analysis, and the HLA associations seemed to be driven largely by CMV exposure. This cohort had only TCR beta chains sequenced, and the lack of alpha or paired-chain data limited which features could be detected. The earlier analysis of almost 600 of the donors excluded approximately 15 rarely observed V segments, including chromosome 9 orphons, because counts were too low. A further reported finding was that TCR beta sequences accurately predicted the HLA-A and HLA-B alleles for most subjects in the first cohort. Because the 87-base-pair reads could not distinguish some IMGT-functional V segments, including TRBV6-2 and TRBV6-3, those segments were excluded. Because some donors lacked HLA typing at each locus, the association tests relied only on the typed subset. Linkage disequilibrium might explain the correlated functional status among segregating V segments, but an unknown experimental factor could not be excluded. The authors suggested that the approach could potentially be extended to other disease states and immunological phenotypes. In a later genetic analysis, fewer N-insertions in productive TCRs were reported among donors in an Asian-associated ancestry cluster than the approximately 630-donor mean. Most TCR sequences were seen in very few donors, while some public TCRs were found in many individuals. The classifier was reported to diagnose cytomegalovirus status with high specificity and sensitivity in both the original and validation cohorts. A few of the identified cytomegalovirus-associated TCR beta chains were confirmed in vitro to be specific for cytomegalovirus antigens. Broadly in line with IMGT annotations, most TCR beta V segments showed up in productive rearrangements about 87% or about 30% of the time in an earlier analysis of 587 of the donors. A later analysis associated approximately 17,000 TCR beta sequences with specific HLA alleles at a false discovery rate of 0.05. A later analysis found that TCR association rates varied across HLA loci, with DRB1 alleles showing the most associated TCRs and HLA-C alleles the fewest. A cluster of highly shared sequence variants was judged likely to be a technical artifact of the sequencing pipeline. When HLA alleles, especially DR and DQ, strongly co-occurred, TCR associations were difficult to assign to individual alleles. In a later analysis, several top co-occurrence clusters were reported to appear linked to parvovirus B19, influenza, CMV and Epstein-Barr virus.

Receptor libraries were prepared by the immunoSEQ multiplex PCR assay. A mixture of 60 forward primers for TCR Vbeta segments and 13 reverse primers for TCR Jbeta segments was used in the multiplex PCR. The CDR3 region of rearranged TCR beta genes was amplified from genomic DNA by a multiplex PCR assay. The Illumina HiSeq System was used to sequence the amplified TCR beta libraries as 87-base-pair reads. As for the authors' bioinformatics: In a later analysis, some 80 million unique TCR beta chains were counted across the approximately 640 repertoires, and roughly 10 million of these chains were shared by at least two donors. Raw reads were error-corrected and collapsed into unique sequences with a nearest-neighbor algorithm that merged closely related sequences to remove PCR and sequencing errors. CDR3 sequences were aligned to IMGT reference sequences to assign V, D and J gene segments. For a sequence to be retained, a match of at least six nucleotides to both a V gene segment and a J gene segment was required. A rearrangement counted as productive if the CDR3 had no stop codons and remained in frame with V and J, and every other rearrangement counted as non-productive. CDR3 was defined according to IMGT convention as the region running from the second conserved V-encoded cysteine to the conserved J-encoded phenylalanine. The earlier analysis of about 560 of the donors excluded any sequence lacking an unambiguous match to a single V gene segment. An earlier analysis of around 600 of the donors classified V segments as functional when productive rearrangements were above 56.7% and as segregating when the standard deviation between donors was above 5%. A statistical classification framework was built to diagnose cytomegalovirus status from the catalog of TCR beta chain sequences. In a later analysis, V and J genes were assigned by comparing TCR nucleotide sequences against IMGT/GENE-DB human TR gene sequences. The TCRdist pipeline was used in a later analysis to assign CDR3 sequences and most-parsimonious VDJ recombination scenarios. In a later analysis, each TCR beta chain was defined by its CDR3 amino acid sequence together with its V-gene family, and reads lacking a unique V-gene family were excluded. To address suspected cross-contamination and a sequencing artifact, a later analysis removed roughly 640 highly shared, low-generation-probability nucleotide sequences. In a later analysis, a clonal expansion index for each public chain was calculated from normalized within-repertoire ranks of inferred template counts. In a later analysis, generation probabilities were computed with a VDJ recombination model fitted to out-of-frame rearrangements, and the resulting probabilities were checked against IGoR. In a later analysis, hypergeometric tests were used to score TCR-TCR, TCR-HLA and TCR-CMV co-occurrence, with a repertoire-size bias correction applied to TCR pairs. A later analysis estimated false discovery rates by permuting HLA or CMV assignments 20 times. A later analysis grouped co-occurring TCRs with DBSCAN, adding TCRdist sequence similarity when clustering within HLA-allele-positive subsets. Co-occurrence clustering excluded repertoires with fewer than 30,000 or more than 120,000 public chains, plus five with anomalous nucleotide sharing. Entries here come from immuneACCESS through TCRdb and include only in-frame sequences with V and J called. Some clones fail to appear in such tables; in the studies checked, an unresolved V gene covers under half of the shortfall, and the cause of the remainder is unknown. The V and J calls and clone size come from that table; D and trimming were worked out from the DNA. The sample table contains about 230,000 clones; only one count was recorded for around 89% of them. 1% of the sample is taken by the ten largest.

The CDR3 has 14 amino acids, counting the end cysteine and phenylalanine. Only the CDR3 DNA is retained, 42 bases long and in frame from the first base. V lost 0 bases and J lost 7 bases, and the count of bases not matched to a germline gene is 6. The germline V gene gives CDR1 as SGHRS and CDR2 as YFSETQ. A remark on this clone: Its antigen remains undetermined. No much larger clone exists at a distance of one base, and base qualities are not known.

The cohort consisted of approximately 690 healthy bone marrow donors. Cohort members were all nominally healthy when sampled, although unrecorded immune exposures were likely present. The donor was CMV seronegative and belonged to the group of 380 or so seronegative cohort members. A peripheral blood sample was provided by each donor, and peripheral blood mononuclear cells were used for TCR beta sequencing. Genomic DNA was extracted from the blood cell samples with the Qiagen DNeasy Blood Extraction Kit. Material: PBMCs. This clonotype was sampled from a woman between 18 and 30 years old in good health and CMV-seronegative. The chain is encoded by TRBV5-1 joined to TRBJ2-5; 7 central bases correspond to TRBD1. The DNA reads TGCGCCAGCAGCTTGGTAGGGGGCGAGGTGACCCAGTACTTC. This yields the protein CASSLVGGEVTQYF.